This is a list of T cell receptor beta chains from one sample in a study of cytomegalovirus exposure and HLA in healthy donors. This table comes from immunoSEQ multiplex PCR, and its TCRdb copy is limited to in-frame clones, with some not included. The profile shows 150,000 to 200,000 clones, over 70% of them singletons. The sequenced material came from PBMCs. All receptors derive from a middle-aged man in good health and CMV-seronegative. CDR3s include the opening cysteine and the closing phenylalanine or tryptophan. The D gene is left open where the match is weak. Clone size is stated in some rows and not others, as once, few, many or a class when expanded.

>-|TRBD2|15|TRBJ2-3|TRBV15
TGTGCCACCAGCAGAGGTAGCGGGGGCACAGATACGCAGTATTTT
CATSRGSGGTDTQYF
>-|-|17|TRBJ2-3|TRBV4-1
TGCGCCAGCAGCCAAGAGCGTTCGGCGGTCAGCACAGATACGCAGTATTTT
CASSQERSAVSTDTQYF
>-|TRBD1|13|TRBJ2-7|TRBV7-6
TGTGCCAGCAGCGCCAGGGGGCAGTACGAGCAGTACTTC
CASSARGQYEQYF
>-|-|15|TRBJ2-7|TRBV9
TGTGCCAGCAGCGTAAGGGACTCAGGCGGGTACGAGCAGTACTTC
CASSVRDSGGYEQYF
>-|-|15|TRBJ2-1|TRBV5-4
TGTGCCAGCAGCTTTTTCCTTAGCGGCAACAATGAGCAGTTCTTC
CASSFFLSGNNEQFF
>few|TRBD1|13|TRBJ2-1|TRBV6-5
TGTGCCAGCATTGGGACAGGTCCTAATGAGCAGTTCTTC
CASIGTGPNEQFF
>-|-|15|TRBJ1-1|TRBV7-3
TGTGCCAGCAGCTTCGCCTTCAGGGGCCCCACTGAAGCTTTCTTT
CASSFAFRGPTEAFF
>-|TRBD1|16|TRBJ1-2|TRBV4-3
TGCGCCAGCAGCCAAGATCGAGGGACAGGCTCCTATGGCTACACCTTC
CASSQDRGTGSYGYTF
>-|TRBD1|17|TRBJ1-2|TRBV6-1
TGTGCCAGCAGTGAAGCTCCCCGGACAGGGATTAACTATGGCTACACCTTC
CASSEAPRTGINYGYTF
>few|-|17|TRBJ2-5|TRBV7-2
TGTGCCAGCAGCTTAGCTCCAATATATCGACGGGAAGAGACCCAGTACTTC
CASSLAPIYRREETQYF
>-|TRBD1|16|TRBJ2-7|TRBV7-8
TGTGCCAGCAGCTTAGCCACGGGACAGGGGACGTACGAGCAGTACTTC
CASSLATGQGTYEQYF
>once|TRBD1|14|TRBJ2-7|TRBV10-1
TGCGCCAGCGGGCCCGGGACAGGGGCGGCCGAGCAGTACTTC
CASGPGTGAAEQYF
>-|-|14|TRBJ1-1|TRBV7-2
TGTGCCAGCAGCTTACAGGAGGGCGGCACTGAAGCTTTCTTT
CASSLQEGGTEAFF
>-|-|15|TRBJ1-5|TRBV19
TGTGCCAGTAGTCTCTCTACAGGGCCCGGTCAGCCCCAGCATTTT
CASSLSTGPGQPQHF
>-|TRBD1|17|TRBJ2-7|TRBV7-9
TGTGCCAGCAGCTCAAGACAGGGGGCTGGCCTGTCCTACGAGCAGTACTTC
CASSSRQGAGLSYEQYF
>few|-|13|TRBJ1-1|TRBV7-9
TGTGCCAGCAGCTTCAGGGGTAACACTGAAGCTTTCTTT
CASSFRGNTEAFF
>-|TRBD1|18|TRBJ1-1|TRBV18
TGTGCCAGCTCACCATATTCCCCAACAGGGGGCGGAAACACTGAAGCTTTCTTT
CASSPYSPTGGGNTEAFF
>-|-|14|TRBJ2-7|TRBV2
TGTGCCAGCAGTGCCGGGTCCCTTAGCTACGAGCAGTACTTC
CASSAGSLSYEQYF
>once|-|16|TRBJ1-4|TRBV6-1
TGTGCCAGCAGTGAAGCCTGGTCAGGGGCTAATGAAAAACTGTTTTTT
CASSEAWSGANEKLFF
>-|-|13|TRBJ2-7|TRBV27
TGTGCCAGCAGTCACACCCCAGGTGGCGAGCAGTACTTC
CASSHTPGGEQYF
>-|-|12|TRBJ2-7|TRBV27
TGTGCCAGCAGTTTATACGGGTACGAGCAGTACTTC
CASSLYGYEQYF
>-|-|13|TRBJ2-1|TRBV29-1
TGCAGCGTTGGAGTCTACTCTAACAATGAGCAGTTCTTC
CSVGVYSNNEQFF
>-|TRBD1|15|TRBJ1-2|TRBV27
TGTGCCAGCAGTTTAAAACCGGGACAGGGCTATGGCTACACCTTC
CASSLKPGQGYGYTF
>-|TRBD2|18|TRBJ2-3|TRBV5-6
TGTGCCAGCAGTCTGTGGGGACTAGCGGGAAGTTACACAGATACGCAGTATTTT
CASSLWGLAGSYTDTQYF
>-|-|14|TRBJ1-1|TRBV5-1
TGCGCCAGCAGCTTGAGTACTATGAACACTGAAGCTTTCTTT
CASSLSTMNTEAFF
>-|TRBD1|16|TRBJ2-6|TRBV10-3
TGTGCCATCAGTCGGGACAGGGGGCCCGGGGCCAACGTCCTGACTTTC
CAISRDRGPGANVLTF
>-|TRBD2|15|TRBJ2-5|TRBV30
TGTGCCTGGAGTCAGGGGACTAGCGGTCAAGAGACCCAGTACTTC
CAWSQGTSGQETQYF
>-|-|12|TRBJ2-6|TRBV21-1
TGTGCCACCCCGGTGGGGGCCAACGTCCTGACTTTC
CATPVGANVLTF
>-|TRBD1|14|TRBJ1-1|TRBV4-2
TGTGCCAGCAGCCCCCGGCGCGGGACAGAGGAAGCTTTCTTT
CASSPRRGTEEAFF
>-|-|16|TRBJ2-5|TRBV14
TGTGCCAGCAGCCCCCTCGGAGGGGGCGGCAAGGAGACCCAGTACTTC
CASSPLGGGGKETQYF
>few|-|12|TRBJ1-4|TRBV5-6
TGTGCCAGCACCTCGTTGGAGGAAAAACTGTTTTTT
CASTSLEEKLFF
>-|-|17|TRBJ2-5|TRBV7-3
TGTGCCAGCAGCTTAAATGCTCCGGGACACCCCCAAGAGACCCAGTACTTC
CASSLNAPGHPQETQYF
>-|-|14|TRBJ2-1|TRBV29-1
TGCAGCGTTGATTACCTTGGCCCATCCAATGAGCAGTTCTTC
CSVDYLGPSNEQFF
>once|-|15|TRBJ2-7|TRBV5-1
TGCGCCAGCAGCTTGACTGGCCAGGGTGGGTACGAGCAGTACTTC
CASSLTGQGGYEQYF
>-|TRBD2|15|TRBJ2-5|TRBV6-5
TGTGCCAGCAGTTACTTGGCGGGGGTCCAAGAGACCCAGTACTTC
CASSYLAGVQETQYF
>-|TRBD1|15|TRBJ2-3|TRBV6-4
TGTGCCAGCAGTCAACAGGGGGAAGGTTCAGATACGCAGTATTTT
CASSQQGEGSDTQYF
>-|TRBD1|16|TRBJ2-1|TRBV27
TGTGCCAGCAGTGGGACAGGGGTCAGCTCCTACAATGAGCAGTTCTTC
CASSGTGVSSYNEQFF
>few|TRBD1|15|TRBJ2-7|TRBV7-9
TGTGCCAGCAGCTCGGCCGGGACAGCCTCCTACGAGCAGTACTTC
CASSSAGTASYEQYF
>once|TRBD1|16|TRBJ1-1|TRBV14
TGTGCCAGCAGCCAAGCTGGACAGGGGGCTTTGGCTGAAGCTTTCTTT
CASSQAGQGALAEAFF
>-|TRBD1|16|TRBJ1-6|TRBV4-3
TGCGCCAGCAGCCAAGATCGGGGGACAGGGAATTCACCCCTCCACTTT
CASSQDRGTGNSPLHF
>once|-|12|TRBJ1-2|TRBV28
TGTGCCAGCGGGCCTACAGCATATGACTACACCTTC
CASGPTAYDYTF
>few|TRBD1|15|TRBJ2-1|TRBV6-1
TGTGCCAGCACAAGGACAGGGAGGTTACGCAATGAGCAGTTCTTC
CASTRTGRLRNEQFF
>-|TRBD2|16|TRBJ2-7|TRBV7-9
TGTTCCAGCAGCGATCCCCGGACTAGCGGCTCCTACGAGCAGTACTTC
CSSSDPRTSGSYEQYF
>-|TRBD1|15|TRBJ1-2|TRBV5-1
TGCGCCAGCAGCGAAGGACCCCAGGGGGCAGGTGGCTACACCTTC
CASSEGPQGAGGYTF
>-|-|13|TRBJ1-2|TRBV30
TGTGCCTGGAGTGTACTAGGGGAGGGTGGCTACACCTTC
CAWSVLGEGGYTF
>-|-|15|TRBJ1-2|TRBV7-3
-
CASSFGPGGEGGYTF
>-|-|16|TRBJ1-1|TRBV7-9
TGTGCCAGCAGCTTAGCCCTAGGACAGAGGAACACTGAAGCTTTCTTT
CASSLALGQRNTEAFF
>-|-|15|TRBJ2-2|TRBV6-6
TGTGCCAGCAGTTACCAGGTCGCGAACACCGGGGAGCTGTTTTTT
CASSYQVANTGELFF
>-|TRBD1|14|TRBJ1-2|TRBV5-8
TGTGCCAGCAGCGGACCGGGACAGGGTTATGGCTACACCTTC
CASSGPGQGYGYTF
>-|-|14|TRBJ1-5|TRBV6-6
TGTGCCAGCAGTAGTCAGGGCCCCAATCAGCCCCAGCATTTT
CASSSQGPNQPQHF